This T cell receptor (beta chain) was identified in a study of cytomegalovirus exposure and HLA in healthy donors. Whole-study findings and limits: Sequence variants that were highly shared formed a cluster that was likely a sequencing artifact. Of the V segments, some could not be distinguished, including TRBV6-2 and TRBV6-3, and were excluded. Associated with HLA alleles at 0.05 false discovery rate in a later analysis were 16,951 TCR beta sequences. Researchers reported in a later analysis that common viral pathogens appeared linked to several top clusters.

Germline V gene data show CDR1 as MDHEN and CDR2 as SYDVKM. The length of the CDR3 is 16 residues. With V trimmed by 6 bases and J by 3 bases, 8 bases remained unmatched. PCR involved 60 Vbeta and 13 Jbeta primers. Here immunoSEQ multiplex PCR was the method, and the copy in TCRdb shows in-frame clones only, minus some. The table includes about 85,000 clones, 50% to 80% detected once. Turning to this clone: No antigen is known for it.

The V gene is TRBV28, the J gene TRBJ2-2; 9 bases are a match to TRBD1. This TCR was sampled from a man aged 25 to 45 in good health and CMV-seronegative. Sequenced material: PBMCs. DNA of the CDR3: TGTGCCAGCAGATCCCCCGGGACAGGGCACACCGGGGAGCTGTTTTTT. Protein product: CASRSPGTGHTGELFF.